This passage covers 32 T cell receptor beta chains from one sample sequenced in a study of blood T cell repertoires in COVID-19. The table came from immunoSEQ multiplex PCR; TCRdb's copy has only in-frame clones and leaves some out. This sample has tens of thousands of clones, with around 79% found just once. Sequences were obtained from peripheral blood. Receptors were obtained from a man aged 50 or older with active or convalescent COVID-19.

The genes are TRBV29-1 and TRBJ2-7; the D is unclear. V was pared by 4 bases and J by 1 base, with 5 bases between. This CDR3 has 11 residues. Germline V CDR1 and CDR2: SQVTM, ANQGSEA. CDR3 residues: CSVATSYEQYF. CDR3 nucleotides: TGCAGCGTTGCTACGTCCTACGAGCAGTACTTC.

The chain joins TRBV5-1 to TRBJ2-2, with 9 bases that match TRBD1. V shed 4 bases and J 3 bases; nucleotides not matched to a gene: 4. The CDR3 consists of 15 residues. Germline V lookup: CDR1 SGHRS, CDR2 YFSETQ. DNA for the CDR3: TGCGCCAGCAGCCCACGGACAGGGGACACCGGGGAGCTGTTTTTT. Protein product: CASSPRTGDTGELFF. Complete variable domain (other parts from reference TRBV5-1 and TRBJ2-2): KAGVTQTPRYLIKTRGQQVTLSCSPISGHRSVSWYQQTPGQGLQFLFEYFSETQRNKGNFPGRFSGRQFSNSRSEMNVSTLELGDSALYLCASSPRTGDTGELFFGEGSRLTVL.

The table lists this clone with a few counts. The chain has TRBV10-2 and TRBJ1-1; unclear D gene. The CDR3 is made up of 13 amino acids. V was trimmed by 6 bases and J by 0 bases, leaving 8 bases between them. Germline V CDR1 and CDR2: WSHSY, SAAADI. The CDR3 loop reads CASSPGMNTEAFF. CDR3 DNA sequence: TGCGCCAGCAGCCCGGGGATGAACACTGAAGCTTTCTTT.

The rearrangement uses TRBV18 and TRBJ2-5; possible D gene TRBD2, 6 bases. With 2 bases removed from V and 5 bases from J, the gap between germline ends came to 12 bases. CDR1 KGHSH and CDR2 LQKENI come from the germline V gene. This CDR3 comprises 14 residues. The CDR3 nucleotides read TGTGCCAGCTCACCATTATCGGGGAGGGAGACCCAGTACTTC. Protein sequence: CASSPLSGRETQYF.

The V gene is TRBV9, the J gene TRBJ1-1; D is perhaps TRBD1 (6 bases). The CDR3 is made up of 13 amino acids. Germline V gene lookup returns CDR1 SGDLS and CDR2 YYNGEE. V was cut by 0 bases and J by 3 bases, with 6 bases left in between. CDR3: CASSVGGHTEAFF. CDR3 nucleotides: TGTGCCAGCAGCGTAGGGGGGCACACTGAAGCTTTCTTT.

This clone has a handful of counts. In DNA, the CDR3 is TGTGCCAGCAGCGCCCCCGGGACAGGGAAGCACGAGCAGTACTTC. It is translated as CASSAPGTGKHEQYF. The chain links TRBV11-2 to TRBJ2-7; TRBD1 aligns across 9 bases. This CDR3 has 15 amino acids. V lost 5 bases to trimming and J lost 5 bases; unmatched junction nucleotides: 10. CDR1 and CDR2 from the germline V gene are SGHAT and FQNNGV. Full variable domain (rest looked up from reference TRBV11-2 and TRBJ2-7): EAGVAQSPRYKIIEKRQSVAFWCNPISGHATLYWYQQILGQGPKLLIQFQNNGVVDDSQLPKDRFSAERLKGVDSTLKIQPAKLEDSAVYLCASSAPGTGKHEQYFGPGTRLTVT.

This chain joins TRBV6-6 and TRBJ2-7; possible D gene TRBD1, 5 bases. Deletions cut 7 bases from V and 6 bases from J, with 13 bases between. CDR1 MNHNY and CDR2 SVGAGI come from the germline V gene (reference sequence). The CDR3 is 12 amino acids. The CDR3 loop is CASMQGWSEQYF. The CDR3 DNA follows: TGTGCCAGCATGCAGGGTTGGAGCGAGCAGTACTTC.

The J gene is TRBJ2-2, the V gene TRBV2; TRBD1 agrees at 7 bases. The CDR3 has 14 amino acids. With 7 bases clipped from V and 3 bases from J, the junction kept 5 bases outside the gene matches. Germline V gives CDR1 SNHLY, CDR2 FYNNEI. CDR3 DNA sequence: TGTGCCAGCACGCGGCAGGGGGACACCGGGGAGCTGTTTTTT. Protein product: CASTRQGDTGELFF.

The chain is built from TRBV7-8 and TRBJ2-7, with 7 bases that match TRBD2. Per the germline V gene, CDR1 is SGHVS and CDR2 is FQNEAQ. This CDR3 contains 16 residues. V trimming: 0 bases; J trimming: 7 bases; junction bases outside the gene matches: 12. DNA of the CDR3: TGTGCCAGCAGCTTAGCGTTGTCGGAACCCGGGGGGGAGCAGTACTTC. Protein product: CASSLALSEPGGEQYF.

V is TRBV9 and J is TRBJ1-1; D gene unclear. Germline V CDR1 and CDR2: SGDLS, YYNGEE. Trimming removed 4 bases from V and 0 bases from J, with 7 bases in between. The CDR3 covers 13 residues. The CDR3 sequence: CASSRSLNTEAFF. CDR3 coding DNA: TGTGCCAGCAGCCGTAGTTTGAACACTGAAGCTTTCTTT.

V is TRBV3-1 (or the pseudogene TRBV3-2) and J is TRBJ2-5; D is possibly TRBD1 (5 bases). The CDR3 has 16 amino acids. V was pared by 0 bases and J by 4 bases, with 15 bases between. The germline V gene has CDR1 LGHDT and CDR2 YNNKEL (reference sequence). The CDR3 DNA reads as TGTGCCAGCAGCCAAGATCGACGGGTCAGGGCAGAGACCCAGTACTTC. It translates to CASSQDRRVRAETQYF.

The rearrangement links TRBV3-1 (or the pseudogene TRBV3-2) to TRBJ2-7, with TRBD1 matching over 10 bases. The CDR3 sequence is 16 residues long. V was pared by 1 base and J by 2 bases, with 5 bases of the junction left unmatched. Per germline, CDR1 LGHDT and CDR2 YNNKEL (reference sequence). The CDR3 loop is CASSQVPGTGAYEQYF. The DNA of the CDR3 is TGTGCCAGCAGCCAAGTCCCCGGGACAGGGGCCTACGAGCAGTACTTC.

This clone came up once. The chain links TRBV7-9 to TRBJ2-1; the match to TRBD2 covers 7 bases. V gave up 2 bases and J gave up 0 bases; unmatched junction bases: 7. This CDR3 has 17 amino acids. CDR1 SEHNR and CDR2 FQNEAQ come from the germline V gene (reference sequence). The CDR3 reads CASSLPPGLSSYNEQFF. CDR3 in DNA: TGTGCCAGCAGCTTACCGCCGGGACTAAGCTCCTACAATGAGCAGTTCTTC.

The chain carries TRBV7-9 and TRBJ2-7, with TRBD1 matching 7 bases. V lost 6 bases to trimming and J lost 3 bases; unmatched junction nucleotides: 5. The CDR3 length is 13 residues. CDR1 and CDR2 from the germline V gene are SEHNR and FQNEAQ (reference sequence). The CDR3 reads CASRGTDNYEQYF. Here the CDR3 DNA reads TGTGCCAGCAGGGGGACAGACAACTACGAGCAGTACTTC.

The chain links TRBV11-2 to TRBJ2-1, with 7 bases lining up with TRBD2. The CDR3 contains 15 residues. Germline CDR1 and CDR2: SGHAT and FQNNGV. V lost 5 bases to trimming and J lost 4 bases; unmatched junction nucleotides: 8. The CDR3 region is CASSRGRGWYNEQFF. CDR3 in DNA: TGTGCCAGCAGCCGTGGGAGGGGATGGTACAATGAGCAGTTCTTC.

In its sample, this clone was seen once. CDR3 DNA: TGTGCCAGCAGTGAAGGGCTAGCGGGCAATGAGCAGTTCTTC. Its protein product is CASSEGLAGNEQFF. V is TRBV6-1 and J is TRBJ2-1; 8 nucleotides agree with TRBD2. The V segment lost 1 base and the J segment 6 bases; nucleotides outside the gene matches: 2. Germline CDR1 and CDR2: MNHNS and SASEGT. The CDR3 has 14 residues.

The chain recombines TRBV7-8 with TRBJ2-5; 7 positions match TRBD2. From germline, CDR1 is SGHVS and CDR2 FQNEAQ. V dropped 7 bases and J dropped 7; count of bases not matched to a gene: 9. CDR3 size: 13 residues. The DNA for the CDR3 is TGTGCCAGCATCCTAGGACCGGGGGGGACCCAGTACTTC. Amino acid sequence: CASILGPGGTQYF. Looking up the rest from reference TRBV7-8 and TRBJ2-5 gives the full variable domain: GAGVSQSPRYKVAKRGQDVALRCDPISGHVSLFWYQQALGQGPEFLTYFQNEAQLDKSGLPSDRFFAERPEGSVSTLKIQRTQQEDSAVYLCASILGPGGTQYFGPGTRLLVL.

The V gene is TRBV30, the J gene TRBJ2-1; TRBD1 might be the D (5 bases). Trimming removed 3 bases at V and 13 bases at J, with 16 bases between. Germline V CDR1 and CDR2: GTSNPN, SVGIG (reference sequence). The CDR3 consists of 12 residues. Written as DNA, the CDR3 is TGTGCCTGGAGAGACAGTGGCGGAATTCAGTTCTTC. Its protein product is CAWRDSGGIQFF.

The rearrangement uses TRBV20-1 and TRBJ2-3; D is undetermined. This CDR3 comprises 11 residues. The V gene's germline CDR1 is DFQATT and CDR2 SNEGSKA (reference sequence). Deletions cut 6 bases from V and 2 bases from J, with 6 bases between. The CDR3 reads CSAESTDTQYF. The CDR3 DNA reads as TGCAGTGCCGAGTCCACAGATACGCAGTATTTT.

This clone appeared a few times. The chain employs TRBV30 and TRBJ1-1, with 7 nucleotides matching TRBD1. Germline V gene data show CDR1 as GTSNPN and CDR2 as SVGIG (reference sequence). V lost 4 bases, J lost 2 bases, and 10 bases stayed unmatched. The CDR3 sequence is 15 residues long. In DNA form, the CDR3 reads TGTGCCTGGACCAAAAACAACAGGGGTAACACTGAAGCTTTCTTT. Amino acids: CAWTKNNRGNTEAFF.

The chain is built from TRBV12-5 and TRBJ1-4, with D tentatively TRBD1 (6 bases). Trimming removed 6 bases from V and 4 bases from J, with 18 bases in between. Germline lookup yields CDR1 LGHNT and CDR2 FRNRAP. This CDR3 is 16 amino acids long. The CDR3 region is CASGLQRGTFNEKLFF. DNA of the CDR3: TGTGCTAGTGGCCTCCAAAGGGGGACCTTTAATGAAAAACTGTTTTTT.

The V gene is TRBV19, the J gene TRBJ2-2; D is unclear. Germline lookup yields CDR1 LNHDA and CDR2 SQIVND (reference sequence). V shed 5 bases and J shed 5 bases, with 18 bases lying between them. The CDR3 contains 16 residues. CDR3 in amino acids: CASSPPGRRTTGELFF. The CDR3 DNA follows: TGTGCCAGTAGTCCACCTGGAAGGAGAACGACCGGGGAGCTGTTTTTT.

The chain joins TRBV6-8 to TRBJ1-5, with D possibly being TRBD1 (6 bases). Per the germline V gene, CDR1 is MNHGY and CDR2 is SAAAGT. This CDR3 contains 17 residues. Trimming pared 6 bases from V and 3 bases from J, leaving 21 bases between. The CDR3 spells CASSKLPAGASNQPQHF. DNA of the CDR3: TGTGCCAGCAGCAAACTGCCGGCGGGGGCCTCCAATCAGCCCCAGCATTTT.

The chain uses TRBV6-6 and TRBJ2-1; TRBD2 agrees at 11 bases. The germline V gene encodes CDR1 MNHNY and CDR2 SVGAGI (reference sequence). The V gene end was trimmed by 6 bases and the J gene end by 10 bases; junction bases not matched to a gene: 14. CDR3 length equals 16 residues. The CDR3 reads CASSPPRLAGGHEQFF. The CDR3 DNA reads TGTGCCAGCAGCCCACCCCGTTTAGCGGGGGGGCACGAGCAGTTCTTC.

J is TRBJ2-3 and V is TRBV10-3, with D tentatively TRBD2 (6 bases). Deletions cut 8 bases from V and 0 bases from J, with 12 bases between. Per the germline V gene, CDR1 is ENHRY and CDR2 is SYGVKD. The CDR3 runs 14 residues. CDR3 sequence: CAISSGESTDTQYF. In nucleotides, the CDR3 is TGTGCCATCTCTTCGGGGGAAAGCACAGATACGCAGTATTTT.

This chain links TRBV7-3 with TRBJ2-3; D possibly corresponds to TRBD2 (7 bases). CDR1 is SGHTA and CDR2 is FQGTGA in the germline V gene. This CDR3 spans 15 amino acids. V was cut by 5 bases and J by 1 base, with 13 bases left in between. The CDR3 loop reads CASSDGGGGTDTQYF. The CDR3 coding sequence is TGTGCCAGCAGCGACGGAGGGGGGGGCACAGATACGCAGTATTTT.

In this sample, this clone turned up a few times. V and J are TRBV2 and TRBJ2-7; TRBD2 might be the D (6 bases). Germline CDR1 SNHLY, CDR2 FYNNEI. The CDR3 loop spans 14 amino acids. With 6 bases removed from V and 1 base from J, the gap between germline ends came to 13 bases. The chain's CDR3 is CASRVPGGSYEQYF. Written as DNA, the CDR3 is TGTGCCAGCAGGGTCCCCGGGGGATCCTACGAGCAGTACTTC.

J is TRBJ2-3 and V is TRBV3-1 (or the pseudogene TRBV3-2); tentatively, D is TRBD1 (6 bases). The CDR3 runs to 14 residues. Germline loops: CDR1 LGHDT, CDR2 YNNKEL (reference sequence). V lost 3 bases and J 2 bases, leaving 9 bases between the germline ends. CDR3 residues: CASSQNRVTDTQYF. The CDR3 DNA sequence: TGTGCCAGCAGCCAGAACAGGGTCACAGATACGCAGTATTTT.

The chain joins TRBV5-1 to TRBJ2-6; 8 bases line up with TRBD1. CDR3 length equals 18 residues. The V and J ends lost 3 bases and 3 bases, in that order; junction bases with no gene match: 11. Germline CDR1 and CDR2: SGHRS and YFSETQ. The CDR3 DNA follows: TGCGCCAGCAGCTGGGGGACAGGCGGAACTGGTGGGGCCAACGTCCTGACTTTC. This translates into CASSWGTGGTGGANVLTF.

The chain carries TRBV6-1 and TRBJ2-5; tentative D call: TRBD2 (6 bases). CDR1 and CDR2 (germline): MNHNS, SASEGT. The length of the CDR3 is 15 residues. V lost 2 bases, J lost 2 bases, and 12 bases lay in between. The CDR3 reads CASSELGGEQETQYF. DNA for the CDR3: TGTGCCAGCAGTGAATTGGGGGGTGAGCAAGAGACCCAGTACTTC.

This chain links TRBV5-1 with TRBJ2-7; 7 bases agree with TRBD1. The CDR3 contains 14 residues. Germline values: CDR1 SGHRS, CDR2 YFSETQ. Trimming took 4 bases from V and 6 from J; bases not matched to a gene: 10. The chain's CDR3 is CASSLGTDPFEQYF. CDR3 nucleotides: TGCGCCAGCAGCCTGGGGACAGACCCCTTCGAGCAGTACTTC.

The chain uses TRBV29-1 and TRBJ1-2; maybe TRBD1 (6 bases). CDR1 and CDR2 from the germline V gene are SQVTM and ANQGSEA. Between the trimmed V and J ends, which lost 1 base and 4 bases, there was a span of 7 bases. The CDR3 totals 12 residues. The CDR3 sequence is CSVEGTAYGYTF. CDR3 DNA: TGCAGCGTTGAAGGGACAGCCTATGGCTACACCTTC. The full variable domain, completed using reference TRBV29-1 and TRBJ1-2, is SAVISQKPSRDICQRGTSLTIQCQVDSQVTMMFWYRQQPGQSLTLIATANQGSEATYESGFVIDKFPISRPNLTFSTLTVSNMSPEDSSIYLCSVEGTAYGYTFGSGTRLTVV.